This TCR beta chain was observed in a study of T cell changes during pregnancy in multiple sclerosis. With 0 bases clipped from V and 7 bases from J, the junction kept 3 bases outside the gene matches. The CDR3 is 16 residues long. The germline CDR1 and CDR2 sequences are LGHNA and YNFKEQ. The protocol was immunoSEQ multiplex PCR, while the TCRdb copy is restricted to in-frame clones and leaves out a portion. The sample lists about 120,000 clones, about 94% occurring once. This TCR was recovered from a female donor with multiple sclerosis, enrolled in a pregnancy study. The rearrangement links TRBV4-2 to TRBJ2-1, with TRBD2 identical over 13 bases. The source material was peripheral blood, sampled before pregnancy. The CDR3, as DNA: TGTGCCAGCAGCCAAGATTCACTAGCGGGAGGGAATGAGCAGTTCTTC. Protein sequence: CASSQDSLAGGNEQFF.